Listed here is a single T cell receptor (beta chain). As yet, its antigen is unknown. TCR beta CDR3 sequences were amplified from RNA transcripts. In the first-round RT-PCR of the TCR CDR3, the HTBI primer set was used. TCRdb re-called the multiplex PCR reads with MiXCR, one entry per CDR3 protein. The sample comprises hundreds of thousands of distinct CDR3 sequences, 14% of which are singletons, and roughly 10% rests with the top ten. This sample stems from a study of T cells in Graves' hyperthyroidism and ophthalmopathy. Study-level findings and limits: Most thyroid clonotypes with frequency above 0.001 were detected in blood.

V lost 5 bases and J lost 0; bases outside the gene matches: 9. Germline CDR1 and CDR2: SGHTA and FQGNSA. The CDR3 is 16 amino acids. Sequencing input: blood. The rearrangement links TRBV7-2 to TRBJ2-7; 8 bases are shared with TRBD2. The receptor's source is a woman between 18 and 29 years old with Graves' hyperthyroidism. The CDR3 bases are TGTGCCAGCAGCCGACAGATAGCGGGGAGCTCCTACGAGCAGTACTTC. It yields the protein CASSRQIAGSSYEQYF. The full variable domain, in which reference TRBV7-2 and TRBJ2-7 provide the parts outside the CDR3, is GAGVSQSPSNKVTEKGKDVELRCDPISGHTALYWYRQSLGQGLEFLIYFQGNSAPDKSGLPSDRFSAERTGGSVSTLTIQRTQQEDSAVYLCASSRQIAGSSYEQYFGPGTRLTVT.